Listed below are T cell receptor beta chains from one sample, sequenced in a study of blood T cell repertoires in COVID-19. Using immunoSEQ multiplex PCR, the repertoire was profiled, and TCRdb retains in-frame clones only, with some absent. The sample lists around 100,000 clones, 84% occurring once. The sequencing input was peripheral blood. The receptors were gathered from a human donor in a cohort sampled during active or convalescent COVID-19. Both conserved end residues are part of each CDR3. D genes are given only for firm matches. Clone size appears in some rows only: once, few, many, or a class for an expanded clone.

TRBV5-1	NA	TRBJ2-3	TRBD2	TGCGCCAGCAGCGTAGCGGGGGGAAGAACAGATACGCAGTATTTT	CASSVAGGRTDTQYF
TRBV9	NA	TRBJ1-1	NA	TGTGCCAGCAGCGTAGATCTAGCGGGGGCCCGAGCTTTCTTT	CASSVDLAGARAFF
TRBV12-5	NA	TRBJ2-5	TRBD1	TGTGCTAGTGGTTCTGGACAGGGGCGAGAGACCCAGTACTTC	CASGSGQGRETQYF
TRBV7-3	NA	TRBJ2-2	TRBD1	TGTGCCAGCAGCTTAAGAGGACAGGACACCGGGGAGCTGTTTTTT	CASSLRGQDTGELFF
TRBV10-2	NA	TRBJ1-3	NA	TGCGCCAGCAGTGATCGTCCGCTCGTGTGGAGCAACACCATATATTTT	CASSDRPLVWSNTIYF
TRBV5-8	few	TRBJ2-2	NA	TGTGCCAGCAGCTCCAGGGTAACCGGGGAGCTGTTTTTT	CASSSRVTGELFF
TRBV27	NA	TRBJ1-1	NA	TGTGCCAGCAGTCCGGGACAAGGTAACACTGAAGCTTTCTTT	CASSPGQGNTEAFF
TRBV6-4	NA	TRBJ1-2	TRBD1	TGTGCCAGCAGTGATTTACAGGGGGGTGGCTACACCTTC	CASSDLQGGGYTF
TRBV15	NA	TRBJ2-7	TRBD1	TGTGCCACCCGGTTGGGACACAGGGGGGACGAGCAGTACTTC	CATRLGHRGDEQYF
TRBV29-1	NA	TRBJ2-7	TRBD1	TGCAGCGTTGTAGGGACAGACCCCTACGAGCAGTACTTC	CSVVGTDPYEQYF
TRBV2	NA	TRBJ1-1	TRBD1	TGTGCCAGCAGCTCCGGGACAGGGACTGAAGCTTTCTTT	CASSSGTGTEAFF
TRBV6-5	NA	TRBJ1-2	NA	TGTGCCAGCCGTAACCGAGGCAGGGGAGACTATGGCTACACCTTC	CASRNRGRGDYGYTF
TRBV19	NA	TRBJ2-5	TRBD2	TGTGCCAGTAGTATGCGCGGGGGGACCCAAGAGACCCAGTACTTC	CASSMRGGTQETQYF
TRBV6-5	once	TRBJ2-3	NA	TGTGCCAGCAAGGGGCTCAGGGACACAGATACGCAGTATTTT	CASKGLRDTDTQYF
TRBV2	NA	TRBJ2-3	NA	TGTGCCAGCAGTGTAGCGAGAAGCACAGATACGCAGTATTTT	CASSVARSTDTQYF
TRBV5-1	NA	TRBJ1-6	TRBD1	TGCGCCAGCAGCTTGGGGGGACAGGGTCCCTATAATTCACCCCTCCACTTT	CASSLGGQGPYNSPLHF
TRBV11-2	few	TRBJ2-7	TRBD2	TGTGCCAGCAGCTTAGCTGGCGGGGGGAAATACGAGCAGTACTTC	CASSLAGGGKYEQYF
TRBV7-3	NA	TRBJ2-2	TRBD2	TGTGCCAGCAGCTTAGCAGGGACTAGCGCAATTTCGAACACCGGGGAGCTGTTTTTT	CASSLAGTSAISNTGELFF
TRBV6-2/TRBV6-3	NA	TRBJ2-7	TRBD2	TGTGCCAGCAGTCCGACTAGCGGGGGGGACGAGCAGTACTTC	CASSPTSGGDEQYF
TRBV7-8	NA	TRBJ1-3	NA	TGTGCCAGCAGCACCGAGGGCGGGACTGGAAACACCATATATTTT	CASSTEGGTGNTIYF
TRBV6-6	NA	TRBJ1-2	TRBD1	TGTGCCAGCAGTTACCCCCCAAGGACAGGAAATGGCTACACCTTC	CASSYPPRTGNGYTF
TRBV7-7	NA	TRBJ1-3	NA	TGTGCTAGCAGCTTCCCACTCCCCTTCTCTGGAAACACCATATATTTT	CASSFPLPFSGNTIYF
TRBV9	NA	TRBJ1-1	NA	TGTGCCAGCAGCGTAGCTGGGAGGGGTGAAGCTTTCTTT	CASSVAGRGEAFF
TRBV19	NA	TRBJ2-5	TRBD1	TGTGCCAGTAGTATAACCCCGACAGGGTACGAGACCCAGTACTTC	CASSITPTGYETQYF
TRBV5-5	NA	TRBJ2-2	NA	TGTGCCAGCAGCTTGGACTCGGGACAAAGGAGGGGGGAGCTGTTTTTT	CASSLDSGQRRGELFF
TRBV6-5	NA	TRBJ2-2	NA	TGTGCCAGCGGACAGTCTAACACCGGGGAGCTGTTTTTT	CASGQSNTGELFF
TRBV6-5	NA	TRBJ1-1	NA	TGTGCCAGCAGTTACTCCGGGGTACGGCCGAACACTGAAGCTTTCTTT	CASSYSGVRPNTEAFF
TRBV30	NA	TRBJ1-1	NA	TGTGCCTGGAGGGCAGGGTCACTTAAGGCTGAAGCTTTCTTT	CAWRAGSLKAEAFF
TRBV5-1	NA	TRBJ1-4	NA	TGCGCCAGCAGCCAACAGGGTACAACTAATGAAAAACTGTTTTTT	CASSQQGTTNEKLFF
TRBV2	NA	TRBJ2-3	TRBD2	TGTGCCAGCAGAGAGGGACTAGCGGGGGGTGTAAATACGCAGTATTTT	CASREGLAGGVNTQYF
TRBV5-1	NA	TRBJ2-1	TRBD2	TGCGCCAGCAGCCCTGCTAGCGGGAGTTACAATGAGCAGTTCTTC	CASSPASGSYNEQFF